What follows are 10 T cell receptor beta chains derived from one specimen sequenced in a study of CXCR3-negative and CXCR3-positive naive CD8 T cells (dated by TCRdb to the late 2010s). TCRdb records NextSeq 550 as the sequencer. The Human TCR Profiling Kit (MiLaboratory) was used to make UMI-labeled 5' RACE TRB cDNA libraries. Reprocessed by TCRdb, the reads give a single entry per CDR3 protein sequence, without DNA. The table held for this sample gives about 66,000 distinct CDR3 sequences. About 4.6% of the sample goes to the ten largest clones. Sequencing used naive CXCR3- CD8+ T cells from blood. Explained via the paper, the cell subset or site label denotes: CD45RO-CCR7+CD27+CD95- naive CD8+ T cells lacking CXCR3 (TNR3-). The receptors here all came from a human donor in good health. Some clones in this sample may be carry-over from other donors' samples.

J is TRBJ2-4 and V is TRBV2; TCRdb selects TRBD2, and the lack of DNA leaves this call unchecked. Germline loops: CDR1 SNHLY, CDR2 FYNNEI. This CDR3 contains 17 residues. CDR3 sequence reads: CASRASGDGRAKNIQYF.

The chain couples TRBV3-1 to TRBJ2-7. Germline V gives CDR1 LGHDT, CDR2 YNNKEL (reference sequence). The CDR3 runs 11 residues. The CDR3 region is CASSQSDEQYF.

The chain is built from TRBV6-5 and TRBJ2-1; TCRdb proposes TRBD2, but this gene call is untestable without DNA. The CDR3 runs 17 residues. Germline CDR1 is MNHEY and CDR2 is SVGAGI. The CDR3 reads CASSYYSGGVSYNEQFF.

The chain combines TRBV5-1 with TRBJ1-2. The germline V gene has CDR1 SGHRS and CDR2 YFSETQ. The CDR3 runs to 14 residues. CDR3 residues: CASSPTGFDNGYTF.

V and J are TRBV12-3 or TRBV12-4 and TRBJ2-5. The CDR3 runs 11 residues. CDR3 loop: CASRFLETQYF.

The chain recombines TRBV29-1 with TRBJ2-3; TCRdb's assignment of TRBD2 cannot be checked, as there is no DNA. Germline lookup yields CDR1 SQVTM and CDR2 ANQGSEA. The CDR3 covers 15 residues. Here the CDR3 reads CSATTVGLTTDTQYF.

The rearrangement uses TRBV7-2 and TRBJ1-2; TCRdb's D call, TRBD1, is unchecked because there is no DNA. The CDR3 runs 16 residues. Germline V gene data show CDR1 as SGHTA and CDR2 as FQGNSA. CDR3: CASSLPTGLHNYGYTF.

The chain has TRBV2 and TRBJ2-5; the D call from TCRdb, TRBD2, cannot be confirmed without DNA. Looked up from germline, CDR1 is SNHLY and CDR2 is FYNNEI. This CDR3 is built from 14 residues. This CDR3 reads CASRDPTRQETQYF. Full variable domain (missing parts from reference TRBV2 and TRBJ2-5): EPEVTQTPSHQVTQMGQEVILRCVPISNHLYFYWYRQILGQKVEFLVSFYNNEISEKSEIFDDQFSVERPDGSNFTLKIRSTKLEDSAMYFCASRDPTRQETQYFGPGTRLLVL.

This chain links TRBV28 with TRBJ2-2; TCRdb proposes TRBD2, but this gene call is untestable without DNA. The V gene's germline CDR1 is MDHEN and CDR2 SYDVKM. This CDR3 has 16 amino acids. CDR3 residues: CASSSTWERTDGELFF.

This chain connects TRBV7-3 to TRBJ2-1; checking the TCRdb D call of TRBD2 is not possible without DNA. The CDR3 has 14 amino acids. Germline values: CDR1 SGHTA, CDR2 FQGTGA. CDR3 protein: CASSPGGAYNEQFF.